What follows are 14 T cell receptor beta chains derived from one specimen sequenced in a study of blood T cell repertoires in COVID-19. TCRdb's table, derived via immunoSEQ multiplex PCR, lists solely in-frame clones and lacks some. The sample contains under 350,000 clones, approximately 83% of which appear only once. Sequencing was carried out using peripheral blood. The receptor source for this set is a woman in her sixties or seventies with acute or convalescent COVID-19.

CDR3 amino acids: CASSKTSGNTGELFF. For the CDR3, the DNA is TGTGCCAGCAGCAAGACTAGCGGGAACACCGGGGAGCTGTTTTTT. This chain joins TRBV7-2 and TRBJ2-2; 9 positions match TRBD2. V gave up 5 bases and J gave up 1 base; unmatched junction bases: 2. This CDR3 comprises 15 residues. Looked up from germline, CDR1 is SGHTA and CDR2 is FQGNSA. Complete variable domain (other parts from reference TRBV7-2 and TRBJ2-2): GAGVSQSPSNKVTEKGKDVELRCDPISGHTALYWYRQSLGQGLEFLIYFQGNSAPDKSGLPSDRFSAERTGGSVSTLTIQRTQQEDSAVYLCASSKTSGNTGELFFGEGSRLTVL.

The CDR3 region is CASSEGGLGGADTQYF. The CDR3 nucleotides read TGTGCCAGCAGTGAGGGGGGTCTAGGAGGGGCAGATACGCAGTATTTT. The rearrangement joins TRBV2 to TRBJ2-3; a possible D gene is TRBD2 (6 bases). V was clipped by 3 bases and J by 4 bases, with 17 bases between them. The length of the CDR3 is 16 residues. In germline, CDR1 is SNHLY, CDR2 FYNNEI.

CDR3 nucleotide sequence: TGCGCCAGCAGCCTAGAACCGACAGGAGGAAAGTCTGGAAACACCATATATTTT. Translating it yields CASSLEPTGGKSGNTIYF. V usage is TRBV5-1 and J usage is TRBJ1-3; D is perhaps TRBD1 (6 bases). The CDR3 spans 18 residues. Trimming shortened V by 4 bases and J by 1 base, and 21 bases separated the two germline ends. Germline CDR1 and CDR2: SGHRS and YFSETQ.

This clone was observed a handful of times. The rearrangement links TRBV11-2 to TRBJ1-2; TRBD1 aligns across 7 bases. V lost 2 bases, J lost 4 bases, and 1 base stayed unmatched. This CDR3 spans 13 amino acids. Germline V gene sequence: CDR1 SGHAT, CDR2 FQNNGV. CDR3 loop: CASSLPGGYGYTF. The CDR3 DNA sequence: TGTGCCAGCAGCTTACCAGGGGGCTATGGCTACACCTTC.

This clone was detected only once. The CDR3 loop is CASKIQSSYEQYF. The CDR3 DNA is TGCGCCAGCAAAATACAGAGCTCCTACGAGCAGTACTTC. The chain joins TRBV5-1 to TRBJ2-7; D ambiguous. This CDR3 is built from 13 residues. V was cut by 6 bases and J by 0 bases, with 10 bases left in between. Germline V gene data show CDR1 as SGHRS and CDR2 as YFSETQ.

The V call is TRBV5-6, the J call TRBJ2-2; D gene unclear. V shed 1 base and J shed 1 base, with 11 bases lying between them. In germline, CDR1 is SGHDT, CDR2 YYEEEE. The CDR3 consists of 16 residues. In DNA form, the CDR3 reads TGTGCCAGCAGCTTGTTGTATGCAGGGAACACCGGGGAGCTGTTTTTT. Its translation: CASSLLYAGNTGELFF.

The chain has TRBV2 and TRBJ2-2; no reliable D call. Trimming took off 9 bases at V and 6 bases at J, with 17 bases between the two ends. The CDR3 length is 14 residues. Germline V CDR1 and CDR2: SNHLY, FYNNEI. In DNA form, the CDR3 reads TGTGCCAGTTCGCCCCGGGTTGTTCCCGGGGAGCTGTTTTTT. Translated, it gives CASSPRVVPGELFF.

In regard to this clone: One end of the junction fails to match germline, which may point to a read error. The CDR3 DNA is TGTGCCAGCAGCCAGCAAGGAGGCTGGGAGACTCTCGCCTTT. Translation gives CASSQQGGWETLAF. J is TRBJ1-4 and V is TRBV3-1 (or the pseudogene TRBV3-2); D gene uncertain. The CDR3 covers 14 residues. Germline values: CDR1 LGHDT, CDR2 YNNKEL (reference sequence).

The CDR3 DNA is TGTGCCACCGGGACAGGGGTCGCCGGGGGTGAAGCTTTCTTT. Its translation: CATGTGVAGGEAFF. The V and J genes are TRBV19 and TRBJ1-1; 10 bases map to TRBD1. Trimming took 10 bases from V and 7 from J; bases not matched to a gene: 12. Germline V gene lookup returns CDR1 LNHDA and CDR2 SQIVND (reference sequence). The CDR3 runs 14 residues.

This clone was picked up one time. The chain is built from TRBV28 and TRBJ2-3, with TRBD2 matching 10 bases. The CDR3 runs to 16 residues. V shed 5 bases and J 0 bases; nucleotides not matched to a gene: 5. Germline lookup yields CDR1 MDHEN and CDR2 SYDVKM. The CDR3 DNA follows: TGTGCCAGCAGTCCCCAGGGACTAGCGAGCACAGATACGCAGTATTTT. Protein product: CASSPQGLASTDTQYF. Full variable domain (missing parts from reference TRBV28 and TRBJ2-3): DVKVTQSSRYLVKRTGEKVFLECVQDMDHENMFWYRQDPGLGLRLIYFSYDVKMKEKGDIPEGYSVSREKKERFSLILESASTNQTSMYLCASSPQGLASTDTQYFGPGTRLTVL.

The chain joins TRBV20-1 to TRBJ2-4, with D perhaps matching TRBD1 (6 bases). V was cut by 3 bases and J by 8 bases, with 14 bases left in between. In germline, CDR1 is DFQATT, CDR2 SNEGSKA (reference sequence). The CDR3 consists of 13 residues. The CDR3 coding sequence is TGCAGTGCTAGTCAGACAGGTTGGGACATTCAGTACTTC. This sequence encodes CSASQTGWDIQYF.

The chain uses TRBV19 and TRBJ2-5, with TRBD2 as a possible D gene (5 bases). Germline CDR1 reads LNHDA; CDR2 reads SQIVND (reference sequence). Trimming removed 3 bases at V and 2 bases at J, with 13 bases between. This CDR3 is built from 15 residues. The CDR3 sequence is CASSIRTGSQETQYF. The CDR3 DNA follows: TGTGCCAGTAGTATTAGGACGGGGTCTCAAGAGACCCAGTACTTC.

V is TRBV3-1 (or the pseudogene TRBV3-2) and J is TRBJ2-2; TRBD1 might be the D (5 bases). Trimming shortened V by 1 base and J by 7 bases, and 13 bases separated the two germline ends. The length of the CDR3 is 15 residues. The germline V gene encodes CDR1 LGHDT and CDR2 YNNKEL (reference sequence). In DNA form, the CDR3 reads TGTGCCAGCAGCCAAGTGGGTGGGGCCGGCGGGGAGCTGTTTTTT. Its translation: CASSQVGGAGGELFF.

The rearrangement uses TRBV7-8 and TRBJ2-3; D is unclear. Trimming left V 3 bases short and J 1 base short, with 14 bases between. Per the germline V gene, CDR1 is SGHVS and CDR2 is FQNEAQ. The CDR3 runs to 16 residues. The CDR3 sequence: CASSLSRWPRTDTQYF. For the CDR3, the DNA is TGTGCCAGCAGCTTGTCCAGATGGCCCCGCACAGATACGCAGTATTTT.